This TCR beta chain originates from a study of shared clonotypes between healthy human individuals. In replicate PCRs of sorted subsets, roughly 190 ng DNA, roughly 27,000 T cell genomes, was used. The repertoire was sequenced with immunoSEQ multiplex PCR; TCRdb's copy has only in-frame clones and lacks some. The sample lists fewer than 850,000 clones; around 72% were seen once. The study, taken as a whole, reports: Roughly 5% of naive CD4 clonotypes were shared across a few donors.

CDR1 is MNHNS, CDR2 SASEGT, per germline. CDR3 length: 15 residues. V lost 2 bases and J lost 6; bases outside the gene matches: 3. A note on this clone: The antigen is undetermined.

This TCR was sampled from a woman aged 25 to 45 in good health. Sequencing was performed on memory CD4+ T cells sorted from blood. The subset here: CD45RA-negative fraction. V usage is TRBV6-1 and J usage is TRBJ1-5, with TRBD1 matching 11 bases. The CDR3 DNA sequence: TGTGCCAGCAGTGAAACCGGGACAGGGGGTCAGCCCCAGCATTTT. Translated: CASSETGTGGQPQHF.